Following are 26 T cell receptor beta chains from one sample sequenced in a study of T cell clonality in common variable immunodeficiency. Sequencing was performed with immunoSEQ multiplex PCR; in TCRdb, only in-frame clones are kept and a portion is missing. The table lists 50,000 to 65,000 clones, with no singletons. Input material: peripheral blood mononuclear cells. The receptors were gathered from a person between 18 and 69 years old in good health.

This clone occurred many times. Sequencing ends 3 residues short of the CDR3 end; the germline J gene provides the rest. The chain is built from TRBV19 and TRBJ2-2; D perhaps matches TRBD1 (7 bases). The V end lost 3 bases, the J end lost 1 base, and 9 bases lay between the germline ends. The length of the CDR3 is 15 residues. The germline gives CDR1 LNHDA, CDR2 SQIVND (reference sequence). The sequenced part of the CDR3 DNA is TGTGCCAGTAGTATGCGGGACAGGAACACCGGGGAG. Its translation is CASSMRDRNTGE. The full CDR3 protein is CASSMRDRNTGELFF.

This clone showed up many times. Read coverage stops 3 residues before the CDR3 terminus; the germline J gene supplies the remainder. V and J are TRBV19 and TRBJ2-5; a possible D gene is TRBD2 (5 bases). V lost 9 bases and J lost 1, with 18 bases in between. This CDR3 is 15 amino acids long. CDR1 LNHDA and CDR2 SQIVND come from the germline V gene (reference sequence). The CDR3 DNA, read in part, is TGTGCCAGCTCTTTGAGCGGCGCAAGCCAAGAGACC. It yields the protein CASSLSGASQET. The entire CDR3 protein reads CASSLSGASQETQYF.

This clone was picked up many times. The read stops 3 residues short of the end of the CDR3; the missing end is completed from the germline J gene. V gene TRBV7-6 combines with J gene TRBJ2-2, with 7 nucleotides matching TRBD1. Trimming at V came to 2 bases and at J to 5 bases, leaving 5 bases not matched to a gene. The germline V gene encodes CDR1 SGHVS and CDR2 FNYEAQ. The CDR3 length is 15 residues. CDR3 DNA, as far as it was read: TGTGCCAGCAGCTTACGACAGGGCGGGACCGGGGAG. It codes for CASSLRQGGTGE. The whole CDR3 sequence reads CASSLRQGGTGELFF. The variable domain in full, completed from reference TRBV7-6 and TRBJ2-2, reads GAGVSQSPRYKVTKRGQDVALRCDPISGHVSLYWYRQALGQGPEFLTYFNYEAQQDKSGLPNDRFSAERPEGSISTLTIQRTEQRDSAMYRCASSLRQGGTGELFFGEGSRLTVL.

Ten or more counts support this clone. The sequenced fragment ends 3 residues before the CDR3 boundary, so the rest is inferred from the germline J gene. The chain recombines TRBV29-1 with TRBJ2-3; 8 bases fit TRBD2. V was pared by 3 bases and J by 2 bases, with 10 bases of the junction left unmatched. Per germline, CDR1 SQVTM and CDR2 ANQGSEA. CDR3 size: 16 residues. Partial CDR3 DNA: TGCAGCGTTGATTCTGTAGCGGGGTCACACACAGATACG. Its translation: CSVDSVAGSHTDT. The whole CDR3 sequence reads CSVDSVAGSHTDTQYF.

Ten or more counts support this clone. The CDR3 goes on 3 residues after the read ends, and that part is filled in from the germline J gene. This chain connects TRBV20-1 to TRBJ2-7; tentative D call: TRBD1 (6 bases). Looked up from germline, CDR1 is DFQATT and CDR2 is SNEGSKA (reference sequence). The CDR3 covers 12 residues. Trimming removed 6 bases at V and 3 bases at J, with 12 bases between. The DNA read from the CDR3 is TGCAGTGCCCACGGGGACAACTACGAG. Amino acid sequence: CSAHGDNYE. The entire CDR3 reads CSAHGDNYEQYF.

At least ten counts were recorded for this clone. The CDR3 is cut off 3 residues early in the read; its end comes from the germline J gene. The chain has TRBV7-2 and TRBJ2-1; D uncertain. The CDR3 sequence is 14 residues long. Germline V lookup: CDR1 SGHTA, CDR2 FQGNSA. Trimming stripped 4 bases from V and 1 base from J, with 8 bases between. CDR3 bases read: TGTGCCAGCAGCTACCAGAGATCCTACAATGAG. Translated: CASSYQRSYNE. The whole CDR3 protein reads CASSYQRSYNEQFF.

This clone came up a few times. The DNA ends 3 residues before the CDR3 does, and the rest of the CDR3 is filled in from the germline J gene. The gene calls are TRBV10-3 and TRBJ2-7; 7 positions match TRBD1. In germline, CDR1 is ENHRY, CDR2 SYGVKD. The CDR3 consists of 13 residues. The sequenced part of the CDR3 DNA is TGTGCTACACGGCAGGGGGTGGCCTACGAG. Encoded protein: CATRQGVAYE. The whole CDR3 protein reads CATRQGVAYEQYF.

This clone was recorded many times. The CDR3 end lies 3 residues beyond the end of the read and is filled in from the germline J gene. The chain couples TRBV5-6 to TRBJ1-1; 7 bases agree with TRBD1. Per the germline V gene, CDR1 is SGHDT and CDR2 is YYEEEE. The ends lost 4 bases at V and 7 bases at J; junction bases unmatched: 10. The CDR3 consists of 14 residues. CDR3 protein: CASSDGQEPFEAFF. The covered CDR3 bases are TGTGCCAGCAGCGACGGACAGGAGCCCTTTGAA.

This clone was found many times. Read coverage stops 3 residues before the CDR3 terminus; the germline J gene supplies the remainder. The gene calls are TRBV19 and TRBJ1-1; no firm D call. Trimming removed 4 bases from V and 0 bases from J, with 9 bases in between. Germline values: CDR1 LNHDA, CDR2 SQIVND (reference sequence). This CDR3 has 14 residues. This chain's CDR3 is CASSTQRVNTEAFF. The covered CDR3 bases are TGTGCCAGTAGTACTCAGCGGGTGAACACTGAA. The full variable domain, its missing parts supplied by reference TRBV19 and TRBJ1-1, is DGGITQSPKYLFRKEGQNVTLSCEQNLNHDAMYWYRQDPGQGLRLIYYSQIVNDFQKGDIAEGYSVSREKKESFPLTVTSAQKNPTAFYLCASSTQRVNTEAFFGQGTRLTVV.

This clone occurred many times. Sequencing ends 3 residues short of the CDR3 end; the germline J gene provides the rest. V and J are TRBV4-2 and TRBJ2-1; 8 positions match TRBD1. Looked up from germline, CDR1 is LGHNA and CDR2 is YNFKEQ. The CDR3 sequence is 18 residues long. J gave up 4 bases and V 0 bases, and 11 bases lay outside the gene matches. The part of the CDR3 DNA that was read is TGTGCCAGCAGCCAAGAGGGTCCTAGGACAGGGACATACAATGAG. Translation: CASSQEGPRTGTYNE. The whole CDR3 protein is CASSQEGPRTGTYNEQFF.

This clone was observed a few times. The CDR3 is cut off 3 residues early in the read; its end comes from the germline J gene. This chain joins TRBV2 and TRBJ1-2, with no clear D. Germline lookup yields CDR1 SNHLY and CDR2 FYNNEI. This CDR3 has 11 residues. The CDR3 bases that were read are TGTGCCAGCAGTGAACCCTCCGGC. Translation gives CASSEPSG. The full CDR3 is CASSEPSGYTF.

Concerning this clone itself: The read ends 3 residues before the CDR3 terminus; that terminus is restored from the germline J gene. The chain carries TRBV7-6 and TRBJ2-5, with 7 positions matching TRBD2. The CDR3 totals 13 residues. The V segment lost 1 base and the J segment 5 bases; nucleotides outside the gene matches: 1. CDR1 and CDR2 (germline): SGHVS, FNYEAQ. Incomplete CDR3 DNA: TGTGCCAGCAGCTTAGTGACTAGCGAGACC. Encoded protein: CASSLVTSET. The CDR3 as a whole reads CASSLVTSETQYF.

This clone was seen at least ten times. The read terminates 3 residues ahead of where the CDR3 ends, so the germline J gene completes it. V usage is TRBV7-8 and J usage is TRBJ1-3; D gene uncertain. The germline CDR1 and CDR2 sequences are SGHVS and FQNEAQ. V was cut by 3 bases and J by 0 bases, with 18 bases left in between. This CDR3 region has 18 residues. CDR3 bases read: TGTGCCAGCAGCTTTCGTTCAGGAACCGATATCTCTGGAAACACC. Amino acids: CASSFRSGTDISGNT. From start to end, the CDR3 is CASSFRSGTDISGNTIYF.

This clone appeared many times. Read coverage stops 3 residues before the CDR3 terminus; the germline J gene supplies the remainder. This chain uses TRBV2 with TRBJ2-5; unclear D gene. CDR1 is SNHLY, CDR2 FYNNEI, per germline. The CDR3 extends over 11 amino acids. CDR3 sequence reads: CGSRYQETQYF. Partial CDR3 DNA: TGTGGTAGCCGGTACCAAGAGACC. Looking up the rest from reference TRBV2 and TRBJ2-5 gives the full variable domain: EPEVTQTPSHQVTQMGQEVILRCVPISNHLYFYWYRQILGQKVEFLVSFYNNEISEKSEIFDDQFSVERPDGSNFTLKIRSTKLEDSAMYFCGSRYQETQYFGPGTRLLVL.

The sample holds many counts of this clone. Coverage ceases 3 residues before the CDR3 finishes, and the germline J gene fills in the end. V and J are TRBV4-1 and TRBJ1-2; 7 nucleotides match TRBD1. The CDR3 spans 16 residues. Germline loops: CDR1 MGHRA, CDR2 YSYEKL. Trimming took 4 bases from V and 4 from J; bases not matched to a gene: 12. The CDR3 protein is CASSLTIDRVGYGYTF. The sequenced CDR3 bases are TGCGCCAGCAGCCTAACTATTGACAGGGTTGGCTATGGC.

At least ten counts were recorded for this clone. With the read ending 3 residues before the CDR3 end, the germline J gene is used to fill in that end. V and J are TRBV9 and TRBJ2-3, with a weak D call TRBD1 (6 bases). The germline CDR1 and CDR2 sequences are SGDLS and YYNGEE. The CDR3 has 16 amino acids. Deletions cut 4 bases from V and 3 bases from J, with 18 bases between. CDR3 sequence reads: CASSPGWTAPTDTQYF. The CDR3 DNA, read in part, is TGTGCCAGCAGCCCTGGATGGACAGCACCGACAGATACG.

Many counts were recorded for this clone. CDR3 bases read: TGCGCGCCCCCCGCGCCTCTCATTAAAGGGTCCGGCTACAATGAG. Its translation: CAPPAPLIKGSGYNE. Given in full, the CDR3 is CAPPAPLIKGSGYNEQFF. The chain uses TRBV5-1 and TRBJ2-1; D gene uncertain. The read ends 3 residues before the CDR3 terminus; that terminus is restored from the germline J gene. The CDR3 runs to 18 residues. The germline V gene encodes CDR1 SGHRS and CDR2 YFSETQ.

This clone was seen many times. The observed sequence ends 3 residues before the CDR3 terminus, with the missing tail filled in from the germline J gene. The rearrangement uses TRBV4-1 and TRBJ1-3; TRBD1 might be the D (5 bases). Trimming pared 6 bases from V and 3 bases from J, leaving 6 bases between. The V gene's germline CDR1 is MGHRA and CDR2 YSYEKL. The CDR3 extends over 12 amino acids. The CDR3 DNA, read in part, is TGCGCCAGCAGGGGGGGTGGAAACACC. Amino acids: CASRGGGNT. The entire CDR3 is CASRGGGNTIYF.

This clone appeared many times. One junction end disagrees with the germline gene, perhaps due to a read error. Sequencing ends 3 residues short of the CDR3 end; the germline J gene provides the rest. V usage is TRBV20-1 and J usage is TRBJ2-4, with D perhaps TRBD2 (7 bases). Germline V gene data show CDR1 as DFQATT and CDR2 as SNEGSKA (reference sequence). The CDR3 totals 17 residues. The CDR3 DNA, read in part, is TGCAGTGCTGGGGGAACGGGACACGCGGGGGTAAAAATCATT. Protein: CSAGGTGHAGVKII. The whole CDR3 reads CSAGGTGHAGVKIIQYF.

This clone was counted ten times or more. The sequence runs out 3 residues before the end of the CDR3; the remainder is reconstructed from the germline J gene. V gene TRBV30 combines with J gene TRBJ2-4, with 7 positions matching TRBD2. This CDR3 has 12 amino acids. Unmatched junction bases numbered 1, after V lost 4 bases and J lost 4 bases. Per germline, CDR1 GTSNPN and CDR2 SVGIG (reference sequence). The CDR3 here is CAWKRDKNIQYF. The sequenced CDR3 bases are TGTGCCTGGAAGCGGGATAAAAACATT. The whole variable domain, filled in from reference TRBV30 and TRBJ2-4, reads SQTIHQWPATLVQPVGSPLSLECTVEGTSNPNLYWYRQAAGRGLQLLFYSVGIGQISSEVPQNLSASRPQDRQFILSSKKLLLSDSGFYLCAWKRDKNIQYFGAGTRLSVL.

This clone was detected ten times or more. The CDR3 protein is CASSSLGGANSPLHF. The sequenced CDR3 bases are TGTGCCAGCAGCTCCCTAGGGGGCGCGAATTCACCC. The chain has TRBV2 and TRBJ1-6; 7 bases agree with TRBD1. The read comes to an end 3 residues before the CDR3 does, leaving the germline J gene to fill in the end. Germline V gene lookup returns CDR1 SNHLY and CDR2 FYNNEI. The CDR3 loop spans 15 amino acids. With V trimmed by 6 bases and J by 7 bases, 9 bases remained unmatched.

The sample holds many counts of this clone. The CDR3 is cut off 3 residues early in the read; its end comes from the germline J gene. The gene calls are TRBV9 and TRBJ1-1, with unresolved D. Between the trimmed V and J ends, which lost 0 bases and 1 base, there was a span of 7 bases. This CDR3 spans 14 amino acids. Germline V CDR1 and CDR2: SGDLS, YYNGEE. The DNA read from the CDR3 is TGTGCCAGCAGCGTAGGGTCAGGGAACACTGAA. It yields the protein CASSVGSGNTE. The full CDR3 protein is CASSVGSGNTEAFF.

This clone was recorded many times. The CDR3 DNA, read in part, is TGCAGTGCTAGAGATTCCGGGACAGGGAGCCACAATGAG. This encodes CSARDSGTGSHNE. The complete CDR3 protein is CSARDSGTGSHNEQFF. The chain uses TRBV20-1 and TRBJ2-1; 9 bases match TRBD1. The read halts 3 residues ahead of the CDR3 end, with the missing end drawn from the germline J gene. The J segment lost 5 bases and the V segment lost 0 bases, leaving 8 bases of the junction unmatched. Germline CDR1 reads DFQATT; CDR2 reads SNEGSKA (reference sequence). The CDR3 loop spans 16 amino acids.

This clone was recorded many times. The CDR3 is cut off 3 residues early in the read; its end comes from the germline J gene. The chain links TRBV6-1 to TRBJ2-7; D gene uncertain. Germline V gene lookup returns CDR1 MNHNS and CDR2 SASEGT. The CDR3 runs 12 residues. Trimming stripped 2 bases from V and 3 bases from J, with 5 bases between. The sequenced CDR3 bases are TGTGCCAGCAGTGAAATTAACTACGAG. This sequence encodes CASSEINYE. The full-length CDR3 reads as CASSEINYEQYF.

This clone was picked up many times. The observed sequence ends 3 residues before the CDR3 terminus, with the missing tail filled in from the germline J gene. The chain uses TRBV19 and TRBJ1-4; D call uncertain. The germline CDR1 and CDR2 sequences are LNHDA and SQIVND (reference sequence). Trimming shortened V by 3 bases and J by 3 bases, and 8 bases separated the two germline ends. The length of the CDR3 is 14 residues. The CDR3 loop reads CASSIPSANEKLFF. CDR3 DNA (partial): TGTGCCAGTAGTATCCCCTCGGCTAATGAAAAA. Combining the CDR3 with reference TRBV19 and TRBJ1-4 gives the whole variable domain DGGITQSPKYLFRKEGQNVTLSCEQNLNHDAMYWYRQDPGQGLRLIYYSQIVNDFQKGDIAEGYSVSREKKESFPLTVTSAQKNPTAFYLCASSIPSANEKLFFGSGTQLSVL.

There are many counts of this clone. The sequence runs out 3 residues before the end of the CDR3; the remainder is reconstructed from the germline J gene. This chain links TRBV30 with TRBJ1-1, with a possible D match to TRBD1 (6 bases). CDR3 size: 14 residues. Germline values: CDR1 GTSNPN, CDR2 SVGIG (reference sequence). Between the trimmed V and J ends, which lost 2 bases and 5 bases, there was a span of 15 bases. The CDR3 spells CAWSSPRGLTEAFF. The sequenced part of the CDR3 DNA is TGTGCCTGGAGTTCGCCCAGGGGCCTGACTGAA. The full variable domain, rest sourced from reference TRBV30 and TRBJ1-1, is SQTIHQWPATLVQPVGSPLSLECTVEGTSNPNLYWYRQAAGRGLQLLFYSVGIGQISSEVPQNLSASRPQDRQFILSSKKLLLSDSGFYLCAWSSPRGLTEAFFGQGTRLTVV.